The sequence of this TCR beta chain was determined in a study of blood T cell repertoires in COVID-19. Whole-study context: Researchers got acute and convalescent COVID-19 samples from the United States, Italy and Spain.

CDR1 and CDR2 from the germline V gene are SGHTA and FQGNSA. This CDR3 contains 13 residues. Trimming removed 1 base at V and 7 bases at J, with 7 bases between. In the authors' methods: Estimates of nucleated cell counts were drawn from the amplification of reference gene primers. The table came from immunoSEQ multiplex PCR; TCRdb's copy has only in-frame clones and leaves some out. V and J calls and clone size come straight from that table; D and trimming were deduced from the DNA. The top ten hold 13% of the sample, which has hundreds of thousands of clones, 65% to 90% seen once. Material for sequencing was peripheral blood. The sequence was collected from a human donor in a cohort sampled during active COVID-19. The J gene is TRBJ2-2, the V gene TRBV7-2; D is uncertain. CDR3 protein: CASSLDGNGELFF. The CDR3 nucleotides read TGTGCCAGCAGCTTAGACGGTAACGGGGAGCTGTTTTTT.